The 8 T cell receptor beta chains given below trace back to one sample, sequenced in a study of OX40 agonist ivuxolimab in advanced cancers. The method was immunoSEQ multiplex PCR; TCRdb's version includes in-frame clones alone and lacks a portion of them. The sample shows tens of thousands of clones, 65% to 85% of them seen only once. This specimen was CD4+ or CD8+ T cells sorted from blood, taken in a trial of the OX40 agonist ivuxolimab. The receptors originated from an adult with an advanced solid tumor such as melanoma, head and neck, liver or kidney cancer.

Only one count was recorded for this clone. The chain couples TRBV4-3 to TRBJ1-2; D gene ambiguous. From germline, CDR1 is LGHNA and CDR2 YSLEER. Between the trimmed V and J ends, which lost 0 bases and 6 bases, there was a span of 11 bases. The CDR3 has 14 residues. Here the CDR3 DNA reads TGCGCCAGCAGCCAAGAGGAGGGTCTCGATGGCTACACCTTC. Amino acid sequence: CASSQEEGLDGYTF.

The rearrangement uses TRBV19 and TRBJ2-7; D call uncertain. The CDR3 consists of 13 residues. The germline V gene has CDR1 LNHDA and CDR2 SQIVND (reference sequence). Trimming removed 2 bases from V and 7 bases from J, with 12 bases in between. CDR3 amino acids: CASSILLGREQYF. CDR3 DNA: TGTGCCAGTAGTATACTACTCGGTAGGGAGCAGTACTTC.

The chain couples TRBV9 to TRBJ1-2, with 9 bases that match TRBD1. CDR3 length: 14 amino acids. J was trimmed by 6 bases and V by 4 bases; bases with no gene match: 7. Germline CDR1 is SGDLS and CDR2 is YYNGEE. The CDR3 coding sequence is TGTGCCAGCAGCCAATCCGGGACAGGGAATGGCTACACCTTC. Its translation is CASSQSGTGNGYTF.

This sequence joins TRBV29-1 and TRBJ2-7; D is tentatively TRBD1 or TRBD2 (6 bases each). V was pared by 6 bases and J by 5 bases, with 17 bases between. Germline-derived CDR1 and CDR2 are SQVTM and ANQGSEA. The CDR3 runs to 13 residues. CDR3 region: CSVGAGGGHEQYF. The CDR3 DNA is TGCAGCGTGGGCGCCGGGGGCGGCCACGAGCAGTACTTC.

The chain links TRBV14 to TRBJ2-1; 9 nucleotides match TRBD2. With 2 bases clipped from V and 6 bases from J, the junction kept 2 bases outside the gene matches. Germline CDR1 SGHDN, CDR2 FVKESK. The CDR3 consists of 14 residues. The CDR3 DNA reads TGTGCCAGCAGCCAACTAGCGGGGTTCAATGAGCAGTTCTTC. This gives the protein CASSQLAGFNEQFF.

The rearrangement uses TRBV7-9 and TRBJ2-5; D is uncertain. V gave up 2 bases and J gave up 5 bases, with 12 bases separating them. CDR1 SEHNR and CDR2 FQNEAQ come from the germline V gene (reference sequence). This CDR3 region has 14 residues. CDR3 loop: CASSLFSGIETQYF. The CDR3, as DNA: TGTGCCAGCAGCTTATTTTCAGGCATTGAGACCCAGTACTTC.

V and J are TRBV7-2 and TRBJ2-7; no clear D. This CDR3 has 11 residues. Between the trimmed V and J ends, which lost 3 bases and 2 bases, there was a span of 2 bases. Germline CDR1 and CDR2: SGHTA and FQGNSA. CDR3 sequence reads: CASSFAYEQYF. DNA for the CDR3: TGTGCCAGCAGCTTCGCCTACGAGCAGTACTTC.

The gene calls are TRBV4-1 and TRBJ2-1; 8 bases are a match to TRBD2. The CDR3 loop spans 14 amino acids. Germline assignment: CDR1 MGHRA and CDR2 YSYEKL. The V gene end was trimmed by 0 bases and the J gene end by 16 bases; junction bases not matched to a gene: 11. CDR3 DNA sequence: TGCGCCAGCAGCCAAGATAATAGCGGGGAGATGCAATTCTTC. Its translation is CASSQDNSGEMQFF.